What follows describes a single T cell receptor beta chain. What it binds is unknown. CDR3 length: 17 amino acids. The trim removed 7 bases at V and 5 bases at J, leaving 11 bases unmatched. Germline V gene data show CDR1 as MDHEN and CDR2 as SYDVKM. These data originate in a study of T cell repertoires in cytomegalovirus infection. Study-wide results and caveats: Identification of carriers of CMV plus the relevant HLA was performed using cumulative public TCR beta family frequency.

In TCRdb, the reads were re-called with MiXCR into one record per CDR3 protein. Here the sample spans about 530,000 distinct CDR3 sequences, approximately 25% being singletons. Sequences were obtained from PBMCs. V usage is TRBV28 and J usage is TRBJ2-3, with 14 bases identical to TRBD2. This sequence originates from a human donor in good health (CMV status not recorded). Some clones in this sample may be carry-over from other donors' samples. Written as DNA, the CDR3 is TGTGCCAGCAAAACTCCGGGACTAGCGGGAGTGGGAGATACGCAGTATTTT. Translating gives CASKTPGLAGVGDTQYF. The full variable domain, rest sourced from reference TRBV28 and TRBJ2-3, is DVKVTQSSRYLVKRTGEKVFLECVQDMDHENMFWYRQDPGLGLRLIYFSYDVKMKEKGDIPEGYSVSREKKERFSLILESASTNQTSMYLCASKTPGLAGVGDTQYFGPGTRLTVL.